A selection of T cell receptor beta chains follows, all from one sample in a study of blood T cell repertoires in COVID-19. Clones were read by immunoSEQ multiplex PCR, and TCRdb kept only the in-frame ones, dropping some. The sample has almost 55,000 clones, less than 90% seen once. The sequenced sample was peripheral blood. These receptors all stem from a man aged 45-60 years with acute or convalescent COVID-19. Each CDR3 is given without its conserved first and last residue. Rows give clone size only sometimes, using once, few, many, or a class for an expanded clone.

clone_size	v_call	j_call	cdr3_aa
-	TRBV27	TRBJ1-6	ASSQGSYNSPLH
-	TRBV9	TRBJ1-1	ASSVEGDTEAF
-	TRBV21-1	TRBJ1-1	ASSKVHRENTEAF
-	TRBV7-3	TRBJ2-3	ASSSTGKDTQY
-	TRBV24-1	TRBJ1-4	ATSDRGATNEKLF
-	TRBV7-8	TRBJ1-3	ASSSDRVLKSGNTIY
-	TRBV6-6	TRBJ2-5	ASTSPAGETQY
-	TRBV19	TRBJ1-5	ASRLEQGARDQPQH
-	TRBV2	TRBJ1-4	ASIRGGASEKLF
-	TRBV5-8	TRBJ2-5	ASSVGTGLEETQY
few	TRBV2	TRBJ1-5	ASREEQGNQPQH
-	TRBV7-3	TRBJ2-7	ASPQRRRRYEQY
-	TRBV29-1	TRBJ2-7	SVRQHTSYEQY
-	TRBV27	TRBJ1-6	ATSGPRENSPLH
-	TRBV2	TRBJ1-5	ASIGDSLSQPQH
-	TRBV19	TRBJ2-7	ASSIGRGLSEQY
once	TRBV18	TRBJ1-1	ASSPIAGLDTEAF
-	TRBV30	TRBJ1-1	AWNYPTEAF
-	TRBV7-3	TRBJ2-7	ASSLRPGANEQY
-	TRBV18	TRBJ2-6	ASSLDRGANVLT
-	TRBV5-6	TRBJ1-2	ASSFRDTANYGYT
-	TRBV4-1	TRBJ2-1	ASSQRLQTESTREQF
-	TRBV27	TRBJ2-7	ASTSGGGDSSYEQY
-	TRBV19	TRBJ2-3	ASSPRQAGGTDTQY
-	TRBV15	TRBJ1-4	ATSSPGMEKLF